Below are 24 T cell receptor beta chains sequenced from a single sample in a study of cytomegalovirus exposure and HLA in healthy donors. Clones were read by immunoSEQ multiplex PCR, and TCRdb kept only the in-frame ones, dropping some. Among 160,000 or so clones listed, around 82% were seen once. The sequenced sample was PBMCs. Every receptor here comes from a man aged 25-40 years in good health and CMV-seropositive.

This sequence joins TRBV7-6 and TRBJ2-1, with TRBD2 identical over 9 bases. V lost 1 base, J lost 8 bases, and 3 bases stayed unmatched. Germline V gene sequence: CDR1 SGHVS, CDR2 FNYEAQ. CDR3 length: 14 amino acids. The CDR3 reads CASSLVTSGHEQFF. CDR3 DNA: TGTGCCAGCAGCTTAGTAACTAGCGGGCATGAGCAGTTCTTC.

The J gene is TRBJ2-7, the V gene TRBV28; TRBD2 agrees at 10 bases. The CDR3 consists of 15 residues. Germline V gene data show CDR1 as MDHEN and CDR2 as SYDVKM. The V and J ends lost 3 bases and 6 bases, in that order; junction bases with no gene match: 8. The DNA for the CDR3 is TGTGCCAGCAGTTTGACTAGCGGGTCCCGTCTCGAGCAGTACTTC. This encodes CASSLTSGSRLEQYF.

The chain couples TRBV28 to TRBJ1-1, with unresolved D. Trimming took 6 bases from V and 0 from J, leaving 8 bases between them. Germline V CDR1 and CDR2: MDHEN, SYDVKM. This CDR3 has 13 residues. CDR3 region: CASRYSLNTEAFF. Written as DNA, the CDR3 is TGTGCCAGCAGGTACAGCCTGAACACTGAAGCTTTCTTT.

In regard to this clone: The germline gene is not matched at one end of the junction; a read error may be the cause. The gene calls are TRBV7-7 and TRBJ2-5; weak D call: TRBD2 (7 bases). The CDR3 sequence is 15 residues long. Looked up from germline, CDR1 is SSHAT and CDR2 is FNYEAQ (reference sequence). CDR3 nucleotides: TGTGCTAGCAGCCCCCAGGAGGGGGGGGACGAGACCCAGTACTTC. Its translation: CASSPQEGGDETQYF.

The chain employs TRBV13 and TRBJ2-2; D might be TRBD2 (7 bases). Trimming shortened V by 4 bases and J by 0 bases, and 18 bases separated the two germline ends. There are 18 residues in the CDR3. Looked up from germline, CDR1 is PRHDT and CDR2 is FYEKMQ (reference sequence). The CDR3 loop reads CASSSPRGGGANTGELFF. Written as DNA, the CDR3 is TGTGCCAGCAGCTCTCCGAGGGGGGGAGGAGCGAACACCGGGGAGCTGTTTTTT.

This clone appeared a few times. The chain carries TRBV5-1 and TRBJ2-7; maybe TRBD2 (5 bases). V was clipped by 0 bases and J by 0 bases, with 10 bases between them. The CDR3 runs 15 residues. Germline CDR1 and CDR2: SGHRS and YFSETQ. In DNA, the CDR3 is TGCGCCAGCAGCTTGGAGGAGGCCCACTCCTACGAGCAGTACTTC. Its protein is CASSLEEAHSYEQYF.

The V gene is TRBV25-1, the J gene TRBJ2-2; 7 bases align to TRBD2. CDR3 length: 17 amino acids. With 3 bases clipped from V and 1 base from J, the junction kept 8 bases outside the gene matches. Germline V CDR1 and CDR2: MGHDK, SYGVNS. CDR3 nucleotide sequence: TGTGCCAGCAGTGAGTCCCGACTAGCCGTGAACACCGGGGAGCTGTTTTTT. It is translated as CASSESRLAVNTGELFF.

V gene TRBV5-1 combines with J gene TRBJ2-1; 13 bases agree with TRBD2. Per the germline V gene, CDR1 is SGHRS and CDR2 is YFSETQ. This CDR3 has 16 amino acids. The ends lost 4 bases at V and 6 bases at J; junction bases unmatched: 7. CDR3 region: CASSQTSGRPSNEQFF. CDR3 nucleotide sequence: TGCGCCAGCAGCCAGACTAGCGGGAGGCCCAGCAATGAGCAGTTCTTC.

The chain employs TRBV28 and TRBJ1-5; D may be TRBD1 (6 bases). The CDR3 sequence is 15 residues long. In germline, CDR1 is MDHEN, CDR2 SYDVKM. V lost 6 bases to trimming and J lost 3 bases, with 15 bases between them. The CDR3 here is CASRAAGVANQPQHF. DNA of the CDR3: TGTGCCAGCAGGGCTGCAGGGGTGGCCAATCAGCCCCAGCATTTT.

This clone was detected only once. This chain links TRBV9 with TRBJ2-1, with 11 positions matching TRBD2. This CDR3 region has 19 residues. Germline V gene lookup returns CDR1 SGDLS and CDR2 YYNGEE. The ends lost 0 bases at V and 5 bases at J; junction bases unmatched: 13. The CDR3 loop is CASSVGPGTSGRINNEQFF. The CDR3 DNA sequence: TGTGCCAGCAGCGTAGGCCCCGGGACTAGCGGCCGAATTAACAATGAGCAGTTCTTC.

This chain connects TRBV5-1 to TRBJ2-7, with D possibly TRBD1 on 5 matching bases. The CDR3 consists of 17 residues. V lost 0 bases to trimming and J lost 5 bases, with 21 bases between them. Germline-derived CDR1 and CDR2 are SGHRS and YFSETQ. CDR3 amino acids: CASSLAELSQGGNEQYF. CDR3 nucleotides: TGCGCCAGCAGCTTGGCCGAATTATCTCAGGGTGGCAACGAGCAGTACTTC.

The chain links TRBV6-1 to TRBJ2-7, with 12 nucleotides matching TRBD1. V was clipped by 4 bases and J by 4 bases; unmatched bases: 5. The CDR3 totals 15 residues. Germline values: CDR1 MNHNS, CDR2 SASEGT. The DNA for the CDR3 is TGTGCCAGCAGTGGGGGACAGGGGGCTGCGTACGAGCAGTACTTC. This encodes CASSGGQGAAYEQYF.

This clone was counted a single time. This rearrangement joins TRBV5-4 to TRBJ2-5, with D possibly being TRBD2 (5 bases). The V gene lost 2 bases and the J gene lost 1 base, with 9 bases spanning the gap. Germline V lookup: CDR1 SGHNT, CDR2 YYREEE (reference sequence). The CDR3 runs 14 residues. CDR3 loop: CASSFQRLQETQYF. The CDR3 coding sequence is TGTGCCAGCAGCTTTCAGCGGCTCCAAGAGACCCAGTACTTC.

The count of this clone is one. The genes are TRBV9 and TRBJ1-3; TRBD1 matches 10 bases. V lost 3 bases and J lost 4; bases outside the gene matches: 7. Germline loops: CDR1 SGDLS, CDR2 YYNGEE. The CDR3 consists of 16 residues. CDR3 nucleotide sequence: TGTGCCAGCAGCGCACGGGACAGGGGTTACGGAAACACCATATATTTT. Protein sequence: CASSARDRGYGNTIYF.

The J gene is TRBJ1-1, the V gene TRBV5-4; no reliable D call. CDR3 size: 14 residues. The germline V gene has CDR1 SGHNT and CDR2 YYREEE (reference sequence). V lost 4 bases, J lost 8 bases, and 18 bases lay in between. Here the CDR3 DNA reads TGTGCCAGCAGCCCCTTTGGCGGTCGAGGGGAAGCTTTCTTT. Translation: CASSPFGGRGEAFF.

This chain connects TRBV10-3 to TRBJ2-2, with TRBD2 matching over 12 bases. This CDR3 contains 15 residues. V lost 5 bases to trimming and J lost 7 bases; unmatched junction nucleotides: 5. Germline V gene sequence: CDR1 ENHRY, CDR2 SYGVKD. The CDR3 protein is CAISQTSGSHGELFF. The CDR3, as DNA: TGTGCCATCAGTCAGACTAGCGGGAGTCACGGGGAGCTGTTTTTT.

The gene calls are TRBV9 and TRBJ2-1, with 7 bases aligning to TRBD2. The germline gives CDR1 SGDLS, CDR2 YYNGEE. This CDR3 has 16 amino acids. Losses at the gene ends were 0 bases for V and 3 bases for J; bases not matched to a gene: 6. The CDR3: CASSVAGGRDYNEQFF. DNA of the CDR3: TGTGCCAGCAGCGTAGCCGGTGGGAGGGACTACAATGAGCAGTTCTTC.

The rearrangement uses TRBV19 and TRBJ1-2; 7 bases align to TRBD1. Germline assignment: CDR1 LNHDA and CDR2 SQIVND (reference sequence). V shed 0 bases, J shed 8 bases, and the junction held 6 bases outside the gene matches. CDR3 length equals 14 residues. DNA of the CDR3: TGTGCCAGTAGTATAGACCTGACAGGGCTCGGCTACACCTTC. Protein sequence: CASSIDLTGLGYTF.

This clone was observed a single time. CDR3 in DNA: TGTGCCAGCAGCTTACTCAACACTGAAGCTTTCTTT. It translates to CASSLLNTEAFF. The chain has TRBV7-2 and TRBJ1-1; D is ambiguous. The CDR3 is 12 residues long. In germline, CDR1 is SGHTA, CDR2 FQGNSA. V lost 2 bases and J 2 bases, leaving 3 bases between the germline ends.

This chain joins TRBV7-9 and TRBJ2-7; a weak D match, TRBD2 (6 bases). The ends were cut back, 7 bases at V and 0 bases at J, with 16 bases in the middle. This CDR3 comprises 15 residues. Germline lookup yields CDR1 SEHNR and CDR2 FQNEAQ (reference sequence). CDR3 sequence: CASIRGTPSSYEQYF. Here the CDR3 DNA reads TGTGCCAGCATCCGGGGGACTCCTAGCTCCTACGAGCAGTACTTC.

This chain links TRBV7-9 with TRBJ1-2, with D possibly being TRBD1 (5 bases). Between the trimmed V and J ends, which lost 4 bases and 6 bases, there was a span of 12 bases. Germline V gene lookup returns CDR1 SEHNR and CDR2 FQNEAQ (reference sequence). The CDR3 is 13 amino acids. The CDR3 nucleotides read TGTGCCAGCAGCTACGCACGGGGGAATGGCTACACCTTC. Its translation: CASSYARGNGYTF.

J is TRBJ1-1 and V is TRBV7-9; tentatively, D is TRBD1 (5 bases). V was clipped by 7 bases and J by 3 bases, with 12 bases between them. This CDR3 region has 13 residues. CDR1 is SEHNR and CDR2 is FQNEAQ in the germline V gene (reference sequence). CDR3 nucleotides: TGTGCCAGCACCACAGGAGTAGACACTGAAGCTTTCTTT. Its protein product is CASTTGVDTEAFF.

The CDR3 loop is CASSQEASGGGGTQYF. The CDR3 DNA is TGCGCCAGCAGCCAAGAGGCTAGCGGGGGGGGCGGGACCCAGTACTTC. The gene calls are TRBV4-1 and TRBJ2-5; 12 nucleotides align to TRBD2. The CDR3 totals 16 residues. The V and J ends lost 0 bases and 7 bases, in that order; junction bases with no gene match: 6. CDR1 and CDR2 from the germline V gene are MGHRA and YSYEKL.

The chain has TRBV4-3 and TRBJ2-3; no reliable D call. This CDR3 comprises 13 residues. The germline gives CDR1 LGHNA, CDR2 YSLEER. Trimming left V 1 base short and J 9 bases short, with 11 bases between. CDR3 amino acids: CASSQVREETQYF. DNA of the CDR3: TGCGCCAGCAGCCAAGTTCGCGAGGAGACGCAGTATTTT.